A selection of T cell receptor beta chains follows, all from one sample in a study of T cells in localized non-small cell lung cancer. Libraries were prepared by immunoSEQ multiplex PCR; TCRdb keeps only in-frame clonotypes and omits some of them. The sample lists tens of thousands of clones, roughly 81% seen once, with approximately 3% in the top ten. The sample in question was peripheral blood, obtained before any cancer treatment. The receptor set was obtained from a man between 40 and 70 years old with stage I lung adenocarcinoma. Each CDR3 is given without its conserved first and last residue.

v_call	cdr3_aa
TRBV29-1	SVGRGAGQPQH
TRBV5-1	ASSGDRVGEQY
TRBV4-1	ASSQNLDARKYEQY
TRBV19	ASSSGSELGNEQF
TRBV10-3	TISEQGSTDTQY
TRBV28	ASTTSGSTDTQY
TRBV5-4	ASSLAGGAGTQY
TRBV6-1	ASSEGMGEQF
TRBV27	ASSSRTSPYNEQF
TRBV5-1	ASSSPGTAVEQY
TRBV18	ASSPQNRDTTVYGYT
TRBV5-5	ASSFGTGAYEQY
TRBV7-7	ASSPGLAVDEQF
TRBV6-5	ASSGSGNQPQH
TRBV19	ASTAWPGELF
TRBV6-5	ASSSDRGTYEQY
TRBV19	ASSPQTPAEPQH
TRBV6-5	ASSYRVNNEKLF
TRBV28	ASSTKLSNQPQH
TRBV11-2	ASSLKLLGTYHGYT
TRBV4-2	ASSQDRATGRSNTGELF
TRBV7-9	ASSLVLGSGGLYEQF
TRBV6-1	ASWRTANSPLH
TRBV6-1	ASKRTGTYEQY
TRBV5-1	ASSLRQGGDGELF
TRBV30	AWDRGPLGYGYT
TRBV5-1	ASSLAGTSGSGQETQY
TRBV19	ASSIRATSPIYNEQF
TRBV19	ASSIALSNEQF
TRBV27	ASSPDRNIYEQY
TRBV7-6	ASSLDVGQGGYEQY
TRBV7-3	ASSANRENTEAF
TRBV6-6	ASSYRSGGGKNEQF
TRBV5-5	ASSLGGPTYEQY
TRBV5-1	ASSLAIAGPVTDTQY
TRBV7-8	ASSLPGSFGYT
TRBV27	ASSPERTSGNEQF
TRBV6-5	ASKALQRPNEQF
TRBV5-5	ASSRQPGQGAVEQY
TRBV10-3	AISESSGWDEQY
TRBV29-1	SVESDRQETQY